A single sample is the source of the 30 T cell receptor beta chains below, sequenced in a study of tumor-infiltrating lymphocytes in glioblastoma multiforme. Multiple V-beta primers and a C-beta primer amplified TCRB from RNA. TCRdb passed the multiplex PCR reads through MiXCR, listing each CDR3 protein once. The table records almost 20,000 distinct CDR3 sequences, roughly 68% of them present only once. Material: peripheral blood. The receptors shown here come from a male donor with glioblastoma.

The V call is TRBV6-2 or TRBV6-3, the J call TRBJ2-1; 7 nucleotides line up with TRBD2. This CDR3 is 14 amino acids long. V was clipped by 2 bases and J by 6 bases; unmatched bases: 4. In germline, CDR1 is MNHEY, CDR2 SVGEGT. The CDR3 reads CASSYGGGPNEQFF. The CDR3 nucleotides are TGTGCCAGCAGTTACGGGGGAGGGCCCAATGAGCAGTTCTTC.

As for this clonotype: Without the conserved terminal phenylalanine or tryptophan, this CDR3 likely stems from a read error. J is TRBJ1-1 and V is TRBV11-2, with D perhaps matching TRBD1 (6 bases). This CDR3 spans 16 amino acids. Germline CDR1 and CDR2: SGHAT and FQNNGV. The CDR3 region is CPSSLGFGTWDNEAFS. DNA for the CDR3: TGTCCCAGCAGCTTAGGGTTTGGGACCTGGGACAATGAAGCTTTCTCT.

The rearrangement uses TRBV11-2 and TRBJ2-7; D perhaps matches TRBD2 (6 bases). Trimming took off 7 bases at V and 2 bases at J, with 21 bases between the two ends. Germline lookup yields CDR1 SGHAT and CDR2 FQNNGV. The CDR3 extends over 16 amino acids. The CDR3 nucleotides read TGTGCCAGCAACACCTTTAGCGGTAGTCAGACCTACGAGCAGTACTTC. Amino acids: CASNTFSGSQTYEQYF.

At least ten counts were recorded for this clonotype. CDR3: CASSQGLAANNEQFF. The CDR3 DNA sequence: TGTGCCAGCAGCCAGGGACTAGCAGCCAACAATGAGCAGTTCTTC. The chain has TRBV7-9 and TRBJ2-1, with 9 bases identical to TRBD2. V shed 5 bases and J 5 bases; nucleotides not matched to a gene: 7. This CDR3 is 15 amino acids long. Germline-derived CDR1 and CDR2 are SEHNR and FQNEAQ (reference sequence).

CDR3 in DNA: TGCAGCGTTGAACCCCCGGGACATCCTAGGAGCAATCAGCCCCAGCATTTT. Translating gives CSVEPPGHPRSNQPQHF. The chain links TRBV29-1 to TRBJ1-5; weak D call: TRBD1 (6 bases). CDR3 length: 17 amino acids. Trimming shortened V by 2 bases and J by 1 base, and 18 bases separated the two germline ends. Germline V gene sequence: CDR1 SQVTM, CDR2 ANQGSEA.

The genes are TRBV29-1 and TRBJ2-1; unclear D gene. This CDR3 has 12 amino acids. The germline CDR1 and CDR2 sequences are SQVTM and ANQGSEA. V dropped 4 bases and J dropped 5 bases, with 9 bases sitting between them. The chain's CDR3 is CSVVGFNNEQFF. CDR3 bases: TGCAGCGTTGTGGGTTTCAACAATGAGCAGTTCTTC.

The chain has TRBV12-3 or TRBV12-4 and TRBJ2-1; 7 nucleotides align to TRBD1. V was pared by 5 bases and J by 9 bases, with 13 bases of the junction left unmatched. CDR3 length equals 15 residues. CDR3 nucleotide sequence: TGTGCCAGCAGTCACCGGGACAGCCGACGAGGTGAGCAGTTCTTC. Protein sequence: CASSHRDSRRGEQFF.

The rearrangement links TRBV11-2 to TRBJ2-2, with D possibly being TRBD1 or TRBD2 (5 bases each). This CDR3 region has 16 residues. Germline V gene sequence: CDR1 SGHAT, CDR2 FQNNGV. The V end lost 3 bases, the J end lost 17 bases, and 28 bases lay between the germline ends. The CDR3 region has the DNA TGTGCCAGCAGCTTCGGTCCTCGAGGGGCACCGGGGAGTTGTTTTTTT. Its protein is CASSFGPRGAPGSCFF.

The rearrangement joins TRBV6-5 to TRBJ2-3; possible D gene TRBD2, 5 bases. Germline lookup yields CDR1 MNHEY and CDR2 SVGAGI. V was clipped by 3 bases and J by 5 bases, with 12 bases between them. The CDR3 covers 14 residues. The CDR3 region has the DNA TGTGCCAGCAGTTATACCGGGGTCCGAGATACGCAGTATTTT. This gives the protein CASSYTGVRDTQYF.

The rearrangement joins TRBV6-5 to TRBJ2-2; D remains unclear. The germline CDR1 and CDR2 sequences are MNHEY and SVGAGI. The CDR3 has 16 amino acids. Trimming left V 6 bases short and J 0 bases short, with 14 bases between. CDR3 bases: TGTGCCAGCAGCGACCCACTCGGAACGAACACCGGGGAGCTGTTTTTT. Translation gives CASSDPLGTNTGELFF.

About this clonotype: This CDR3 is missing its conserved last phenylalanine or tryptophan, likely due to a read error. The DNA is left out, because the CDR3 cannot be placed on it with certainty; the CDR3 is given as TCRdb lists it. The V and J genes are TRBV11-2 and TRBJ2-1. The CDR3 length is 11 residues, termini included. Germline V CDR1 and CDR2: SGHAT, FQNNGV. The CDR3 loop is CASSSSTEQSS.

Points on this clonotype: The CDR3 ends on some other residue instead of the conserved phenylalanine or tryptophan, so this is likely a read error. The chain has TRBV6-5 and TRBJ2-7; D possibly matches TRBD1 or TRBD2 (5 bases each). The CDR3 loop spans 15 amino acids. V was clipped by 7 bases and J by 2 bases, with 18 bases between them. The germline V gene has CDR1 MNHEY and CDR2 SVGAGI. The CDR3 DNA sequence: TGTGCCAGCACCAAAGATCGGGACGGAACCTACGAGCAGTACTCC. This translates into CASTKDRDGTYEQYS.

This chain joins TRBV7-3 and TRBJ2-1; a possible D gene is TRBD2 (6 bases). V lost 5 bases, J lost 0 bases, and 14 bases lay in between. CDR1 is SGHTA, CDR2 FQGTGA, per germline. The CDR3 length is 16 residues. CDR3 coding DNA: TGTGCCAGCAGCCCTGGGACTCCCGCCTCCTACAATGAGCAGTTCTTC. This codes for CASSPGTPASYNEQFF.

A remark on this clonotype: It may be a read error: a sequence one base away is much more abundant. The chain is built from TRBV5-1 and TRBJ2-5; D not certain. In germline, CDR1 is SGHRS, CDR2 YFSETQ. Trimming removed 4 bases from V and 0 bases from J, with 13 bases in between. The CDR3 consists of 15 residues. The CDR3, as DNA: TGCGCCAGCAGCAGCCAGACATGGAACCAAGAGACCCAGTACTTC. Translated: CASSSQTWNQETQYF.

This clonotype was detected only once. This chain uses TRBV7-9 with TRBJ1-6; 8 bases agree with TRBD1. Trimming at V came to 2 bases and at J to 6 bases, leaving 6 bases not matched to a gene. CDR1 and CDR2 from the germline V gene are SEHNR and FQNEAQ (reference sequence). The CDR3 runs to 16 residues. DNA of the CDR3: TGTGCCAGCAGCTTAAAACAGGGGGAACGTAATTCACCCCTCCACTTT. Translating it yields CASSLKQGERNSPLHF.

V and J are TRBV29-1 and TRBJ2-3, with a weak D call TRBD2 (6 bases). V was shortened by 7 bases and J by 14 bases, with 31 bases between the two germline ends. CDR1 SQVTM and CDR2 ANQGSEA come from the germline V gene. The length of the CDR3 is 15 residues. The CDR3 region is CSARRLVGETDTGYF. For the CDR3, the DNA is TGCAGCGCTAGAAGACTAGTGGGAGAAACAGATACGGGGTATTTT.

This clonotype turned up a few times. This rearrangement joins TRBV6-1 to TRBJ1-2; 7 positions agree with TRBD1. There are 14 residues in the CDR3. After removal of 1 base from V and 4 bases from J, the junction contained 3 bases not matched to a gene. Germline CDR1 and CDR2: MNHNS and SASEGT. The CDR3 coding sequence is TGTGCCAGCAGTGAAGGGGACAGTCTCTATGGCTACACCTTC. This translates into CASSEGDSLYGYTF.

Comment on this clonotype: This may come from a read error, since a much larger clone is one base off. The chain couples TRBV11-2 to TRBJ2-5, with 7 bases that match TRBD1. The CDR3 is made up of 14 amino acids. Germline V CDR1 and CDR2: SGHAT, FQNNGV. The V segment lost 4 bases and the J segment 1 base; nucleotides outside the gene matches: 3. CDR3 residues: CASSSGQAQETQYF. CDR3 nucleotide sequence: TGTGCCAGCAGCTCCGGACAGGCCCAAGAGACCCAGTACTTC.

This clonotype was seen ten or more times. This rearrangement joins TRBV6-2 or TRBV6-3 to TRBJ2-5, with TRBD2 identical over 12 bases. The germline V gene encodes CDR1 MNHEY and CDR2 SVGEGT. The CDR3 length is 14 residues. V was clipped by 6 bases and J by 5 bases; unmatched bases: 4. CDR3: CASRRLAGVETQYF. The CDR3 DNA follows: TGTGCCAGCAGAAGACTAGCGGGAGTGGAGACCCAGTACTTC.

As to this clonotype: Its ends do not fully match the called genes, so a read error is possible. The V and J genes are TRBV20-1 and TRBJ2-7, with D tentatively TRBD1 (5 bases). This CDR3 is 14 amino acids long. CDR1 is DFQATT, CDR2 SNEGSKA, per germline (reference sequence). The CDR3: CSAAKGSISYKQYF. The CDR3 DNA is TGCAGCGCAGCGAAGGGGTCAATATCCTACAAGCAGTACTTC.

Of note for this clonotype: As the CDR3 is not closed by the conserved phenylalanine or tryptophan, this likely results from a read error. The rearrangement uses TRBV11-2 and TRBJ2-1; D may correspond to TRBD1 or TRBD2 (5 bases each). From germline, CDR1 is SGHAT and CDR2 FQNNGV. The CDR3 runs 15 residues. V dropped 1 base and J dropped 12 bases, with 19 bases sitting between them. CDR3 amino acids: CASSLGIQAAGGQFS. The CDR3 bases are TGTGCCAGCAGCTTAGGAATACAGGCGGCTGGGGGGCAGTTCTCC.

V and J are TRBV27 and TRBJ1-6; D perhaps matches TRBD1 (6 bases). The CDR3 is 13 amino acids. V was pared by 8 bases and J by 9 bases, with 14 bases between. Germline lookup yields CDR1 MNHEY and CDR2 SMNVEV (reference sequence). Here the CDR3 reads CASRGQGSSPLHF. CDR3 sequence (DNA): TGTGCCAGCCGGGGGCAGGGCTCTTCACCCCTCCACTTT.

This clonotype came up many times. The chain combines TRBV29-1 with TRBJ2-7; D might be TRBD2 (6 bases). This CDR3 region has 14 residues. The germline CDR1 and CDR2 sequences are SQVTM and ANQGSEA. Trimming cost V 0 bases and J 7 bases, with 16 bases left between them. CDR3 protein: CSVEDFMGGREQYF. CDR3 nucleotide sequence: TGCAGCGTTGAAGATTTCATGGGGGGTAGGGAGCAGTACTTC.

Note on this clonotype: The conserved phenylalanine or tryptophan is not found at the CDR3 terminus, so this likely reflects a read error. J is TRBJ2-3 and V is TRBV11-2; 13 nucleotides agree with TRBD2. The J segment lost 5 bases and the V segment lost 5 bases, leaving 13 bases of the junction unmatched. Germline V lookup: CDR1 SGHAT, CDR2 FQNNGV. The CDR3 consists of 18 residues. DNA for the CDR3: TGTGCCAGCAGCCTAGGTGGACTAGCGGGAGTTTCTGGAGATACGCAGTATTCT. Its translation is CASSLGGLAGVSGDTQYS.

With regard to this clonotype: No conserved phenylalanine or tryptophan is present at the end of the CDR3, so a read error is the likely explanation. The V call is TRBV11-3, the J call TRBJ2-1, with 7 bases identical to TRBD2. CDR1 and CDR2 (germline): SGHNT, YENEEA. There are 12 residues in the CDR3. Losses at the gene ends were 4 bases for V and 9 bases for J; bases not matched to a gene: 3. The CDR3 loop reads CASSSREGEQFL. The CDR3 DNA is TGTGCCAGCAGCTCGAGGGAGGGTGAGCAGTTCCTC.

This clonotype came up many times. This sequence joins TRBV5-1 and TRBJ2-7, with TRBD2 matching 16 bases. J was trimmed by 3 bases and V by 0 bases; bases with no gene match: 6. The CDR3 sequence is 18 residues long. Germline V gene lookup returns CDR1 SGHRS and CDR2 YFSETQ. Here the CDR3 reads CASSLVGTSGRAVYEQYF. The CDR3 DNA is TGCGCCAGCAGCTTGGTCGGGACTAGCGGGAGGGCTGTCTACGAGCAGTACTTC.

Worth noting for this clonotype: One end of the junction does not line up with germline, which may come from a read error. J is TRBJ1-2 and V is TRBV11-1; no clear D gene. The CDR3 extends over 13 amino acids. The germline CDR1 and CDR2 sequences are SGHAT and FQDESV (reference sequence). The CDR3 here is CASSIMPDYGHTF. CDR3 coding DNA: TGCGCCAGCAGCATAATGCCAGACTATGGCCACACCTTC.

V usage is TRBV11-2 and J usage is TRBJ2-7; TRBD2 matches at 8 bases. The V segment lost 5 bases and the J segment 7 bases; nucleotides outside the gene matches: 19. The CDR3 contains 17 residues. CDR1 and CDR2 from the germline V gene are SGHAT and FQNNGV. The CDR3 sequence is CASSPRWGRLAGREQYF. DNA for the CDR3: TGTGCCAGCAGCCCCCGGTGGGGCCGATTAGCGGGGAGGGAGCAGTACTTC.

At least ten counts were recorded for this clonotype. The CDR3 loop reads CASSNLGDSYEQYF. As DNA, the CDR3 is TGTGCCAGCAGTAACCTAGGGGACTCCTACGAGCAGTACTTC. The rearrangement uses TRBV6-5 and TRBJ2-7; tentative D call: TRBD1 (5 bases). The CDR3 is made up of 14 amino acids. Germline assignment: CDR1 MNHEY and CDR2 SVGAGI. The ends were cut back, 5 bases at V and 0 bases at J, with 11 bases in the middle.

The J gene is TRBJ2-5, the V gene TRBV11-3; 9 nucleotides line up with TRBD1. In germline, CDR1 is SGHNT, CDR2 YENEEA. This CDR3 is built from 15 residues. V lost 5 bases to trimming and J lost 4 bases; unmatched junction nucleotides: 8. The CDR3 nucleotides are TGTGCCAGCAGCCTAGGACAGGGGCTGCGAGAGACCCAGTACTTC. It yields the protein CASSLGQGLRETQYF.